The next 26 T cell receptor beta chains were all read from a single sample in a study of T cell responses to AZD1222 COVID-19 vaccine. The method was immunoSEQ multiplex PCR; TCRdb's version includes in-frame clones alone and lacks a portion of them. Among fewer than 150,000 clones listed, about 85% were seen once. The sample here was peripheral blood, taken on day 0 of AZD1222 vaccination. These receptors came from an adult in good health.

J is TRBJ2-6 and V is TRBV6-4, with D unresolved. The germline V gene encodes CDR1 MRHNA and CDR2 SNTAGT. V lost 2 bases and J lost 0, with 5 bases in between. The CDR3 contains 15 residues. The chain's CDR3 is CASSDTDSGANVLTF. The CDR3 DNA follows: TGTGCCAGCAGTGACACAGACTCTGGGGCCAACGTCCTGACTTTC.

The chain joins TRBV19 to TRBJ2-7; no definite D call. V dropped 6 bases and J dropped 3 bases, with 12 bases sitting between them. The CDR3 length is 13 residues. Germline loops: CDR1 LNHDA, CDR2 SQIVND (reference sequence). CDR3 region: CASSLLSGYEQYF. The CDR3, as DNA: TGTGCCAGTAGCCTCCTATCGGGCTACGAGCAGTACTTC.

The CDR3: CASGPGATNEKLFF. The CDR3 region has the DNA TGTGCCAGCGGGCCGGGGGCAACTAATGAAAAACTGTTTTTT. This rearrangement joins TRBV7-9 to TRBJ1-4; D perhaps matches TRBD1 (5 bases). V lost 8 bases to trimming and J lost 0 bases, with 10 bases between them. The germline V gene has CDR1 SEHNR and CDR2 FQNEAQ (reference sequence). This CDR3 is 14 amino acids long.

The rearrangement joins TRBV7-8 to TRBJ2-7; D is perhaps TRBD1 (6 bases). The germline CDR1 and CDR2 sequences are SGHVS and FQNEAQ. CDR3 length: 16 residues. Trimming pared 1 base from V and 0 bases from J, leaving 13 bases between. The CDR3 is CASSLVPGTSSYEQYF. CDR3 in DNA: TGTGCCAGCAGCTTAGTCCCAGGGACAAGCTCCTACGAGCAGTACTTC. The entire variable domain, with the rest obtained from reference TRBV7-8 and TRBJ2-7, is as follows: GAGVSQSPRYKVAKRGQDVALRCDPISGHVSLFWYQQALGQGPEFLTYFQNEAQLDKSGLPSDRFFAERPEGSVSTLKIQRTQQEDSAVYLCASSLVPGTSSYEQYFGPGTRLTVT.

The chain recombines TRBV6-5 with TRBJ2-7; D is perhaps TRBD1 (7 bases). The CDR3 sequence is 14 residues long. The V and J ends lost 6 bases and 2 bases respectively, with 14 bases between them. Germline V gene data show CDR1 as MNHEY and CDR2 as SVGAGI. The CDR3 DNA reads as TGTGCCAGCAGATCGGGGGACAGCCCCTACGAGCAGTACTTC. Translation: CASRSGDSPYEQYF.

Notes on this clone: The junction does not match germline at one end; this may be a read error. The CDR3 sequence: CASGQTGTPFVF. The CDR3 DNA reads as TGTGCCAGCGGACAAACCGGGACACCGTTTGTCTTC. The chain combines TRBV7-6 with TRBJ2-7; possibly TRBD1 for D (6 bases). The CDR3 totals 12 residues. The V gene's germline CDR1 is SGHVS and CDR2 FNYEAQ.

This clone was seen a few times. The rearrangement links TRBV7-8 to TRBJ2-1, with unresolved D. Trimming took off 3 bases at V and 5 bases at J, with 8 bases between the two ends. This CDR3 spans 13 amino acids. Per the germline V gene, CDR1 is SGHVS and CDR2 is FQNEAQ. CDR3 sequence (DNA): TGTGCCAGCAGCTTCAACCGGGACAATGAGCAGTTCTTC. Protein sequence: CASSFNRDNEQFF.

This chain links TRBV9 with TRBJ2-3; no firm D call. CDR3 length: 14 amino acids. Trimming took off 0 bases at V and 0 bases at J, with 5 bases between the two ends. The V gene's germline CDR1 is SGDLS and CDR2 YYNGEE. DNA for the CDR3: TGTGCCAGCAGCGTAGACCAGAGCACAGATACGCAGTATTTT. Its translation: CASSVDQSTDTQYF.

The chain couples TRBV6-5 to TRBJ1-2; TRBD1 matches at 10 bases. The junction had 5 bases not matched to a gene; V was cut back by 6 bases and J by 4 bases. Germline lookup yields CDR1 MNHEY and CDR2 SVGAGI. The CDR3 contains 14 residues. Written as DNA, the CDR3 is TGTGCCAGCAGCCCCTGGACAGGGGGCTATGGCTACACCTTC. This sequence encodes CASSPWTGGYGYTF.

This chain joins TRBV19 and TRBJ2-7; D is perhaps TRBD1 (7 bases). The CDR3 covers 20 residues. Germline CDR1 and CDR2: LNHDA and SQIVND (reference sequence). Between the trimmed V and J ends, which lost 2 bases and 2 bases, there was a span of 28 bases. For the CDR3, the DNA is TGTGCCAGTAGTATACCCCTCCCCCCCCGACCCAGGGGGGAACCCTACGAGCAGTACTTC. Translation gives CASSIPLPPRPRGEPYEQYF. Full variable domain (outside the CDR3, taken from reference TRBV19 and TRBJ2-7): DGGITQSPKYLFRKEGQNVTLSCEQNLNHDAMYWYRQDPGQGLRLIYYSQIVNDFQKGDIAEGYSVSREKKESFPLTVTSAQKNPTAFYLCASSIPLPPRPRGEPYEQYFGPGTRLTVT.

The chain is built from TRBV29-1 and TRBJ1-1; D remains ambiguous. There are 13 residues in the CDR3. CDR1 is SQVTM and CDR2 is ANQGSEA in the germline V gene. With 7 bases removed from V and 0 bases from J, the gap between germline ends came to 12 bases. This CDR3 is CSGGFGMNTEAFF. The DNA for the CDR3 is TGCAGCGGGGGATTCGGGATGAACACTGAAGCTTTCTTT.

In this sample, this clone turned up once. The chain couples TRBV2 to TRBJ2-7; a weak D match, TRBD1 (6 bases). This CDR3 has 13 residues. CDR1 and CDR2 from the germline V gene are SNHLY and FYNNEI. V was clipped by 3 bases and J by 2 bases, with 8 bases between them. CDR3 nucleotides: TGTGCCAGCAGTGACGGGGACACCTACGAGCAGTACTTC. Its protein product is CASSDGDTYEQYF.

The chain uses TRBV7-9 and TRBJ1-5; D uncertain. Trimming pared 1 base from V and 0 bases from J, leaving 16 bases between. The CDR3 totals 18 residues. The germline V gene encodes CDR1 SEHNR and CDR2 FQNEAQ (reference sequence). The CDR3 here is CASSLGTSGDLSNQPQHF. DNA for the CDR3: TGTGCCAGCAGCTTAGGGACCTCGGGCGACCTTAGCAATCAGCCCCAGCATTTT.

This clone was seen just once. The chain couples TRBV7-8 to TRBJ1-5; D remains ambiguous. This CDR3 comprises 15 residues. Per germline, CDR1 SGHVS and CDR2 FQNEAQ. V was shortened by 0 bases and J by 0 bases, with 6 bases between the two germline ends. CDR3 residues: CASSLAEYSNQPQHF. CDR3 bases: TGTGCCAGCAGCTTAGCGGAGTATAGCAATCAGCCCCAGCATTTT.

The chain has TRBV6-4 and TRBJ2-1; D is ambiguous. Between the trimmed V and J ends, which lost 0 bases and 10 bases, there was a span of 10 bases. This CDR3 is built from 13 residues. The V gene's germline CDR1 is MRHNA and CDR2 SNTAGT. The CDR3 bases are TGTGCCAGCAGTGACTCTGGCAATCGCGAGCAGTTCTTC. This encodes CASSDSGNREQFF.

The V call is TRBV5-1, the J call TRBJ2-7; 7 bases are a match to TRBD1. J lost 7 bases, V lost 1 base, and 8 bases had no gene match. This CDR3 contains 14 residues. CDR1 and CDR2 (germline): SGHRS, YFSETQ. CDR3 sequence reads: CASSLNTGAGEQYF. For the CDR3, the DNA is TGCGCCAGCAGCTTGAACACAGGGGCTGGAGAGCAGTACTTC. The variable domain in full, with the rest retrieved from reference TRBV5-1 and TRBJ2-7, is KAGVTQTPRYLIKTRGQQVTLSCSPISGHRSVSWYQQTPGQGLQFLFEYFSETQRNKGNFPGRFSGRQFSNSRSEMNVSTLELGDSALYLCASSLNTGAGEQYFGPGTRLTVT.

The chain has TRBV12-3 or TRBV12-4 and TRBJ1-2; D not resolved. The germline V and J ends were trimmed by 3 bases and 4 bases, with 6 bases remaining between them. This CDR3 contains 12 residues. CDR3 sequence (DNA): TGTGCCAGCAGTTTTAGAGGCTATGGCTACACCTTC. Its translation: CASSFRGYGYTF.

This clone appeared a few times. The chain joins TRBV19 to TRBJ2-7, with TRBD1 matching over 7 bases. This CDR3 region has 14 residues. V lost 5 bases to trimming and J lost 9 bases; unmatched junction nucleotides: 13. Germline assignment: CDR1 LNHDA and CDR2 SQIVND (reference sequence). The CDR3 DNA follows: TGTGCCAGTAGTCCCCGACAGGGACCAAGTCGGCAGTACTTC. It encodes CASSPRQGPSRQYF. The whole variable domain, remainder taken from reference TRBV19 and TRBJ2-7, is DGGITQSPKYLFRKEGQNVTLSCEQNLNHDAMYWYRQDPGQGLRLIYYSQIVNDFQKGDIAEGYSVSREKKESFPLTVTSAQKNPTAFYLCASSPRQGPSRQYFGPGTRLTVT.

The CDR3 region is CASYPIYGKAFF. As DNA, the CDR3 is TGTGCCAGCTACCCAATTTATGGGAAAGCTTTCTTT. The rearrangement links TRBV27 to TRBJ1-1; D is uncertain. Germline CDR1 and CDR2: MNHEY and SMNVEV (reference sequence). The V end lost 8 bases, the J end lost 9 bases, and 16 bases lay between the germline ends. The CDR3 is made up of 12 amino acids.

This chain joins TRBV27 and TRBJ1-2; 9 nucleotides match TRBD1. Trimming took 2 bases from V and 3 from J; bases not matched to a gene: 10. CDR1 and CDR2 from the germline V gene are MNHEY and SMNVEV (reference sequence). This CDR3 comprises 17 residues. DNA of the CDR3: TGTGCCAGCAGTTTAACGGGACAGGGCCCCCTTCACTATGGCTACACCTTC. Its protein product is CASSLTGQGPLHYGYTF.

The chain joins TRBV15 to TRBJ1-3; D is undetermined. Trimming pared 0 bases from V and 6 bases from J, leaving 6 bases between. The CDR3 loop spans 13 amino acids. Germline V gene data show CDR1 as LNHNV and CDR2 as YYDKDF (reference sequence). DNA for the CDR3: TGTGCCACCAGCAGAGACCCGCAAAACACCATATATTTT. Translating it yields CATSRDPQNTIYF.

The rearrangement joins TRBV10-3 to TRBJ1-2; D may be TRBD1 (6 bases). Germline CDR1 and CDR2: ENHRY and SYGVKD. The CDR3 covers 15 residues. Between the trimmed V and J ends, which lost 8 bases and 3 bases, there was a span of 19 bases. The CDR3 loop reads CAILSVRGSDYGYTF. CDR3 DNA sequence: TGTGCCATCCTGTCGGTCAGGGGCTCGGACTATGGCTACACCTTC.

The V gene is TRBV9, the J gene TRBJ2-5; a weak D match, TRBD1 (5 bases). Germline CDR1 SGDLS, CDR2 YYNGEE. This CDR3 comprises 15 residues. V was shortened by 4 bases and J by 5 bases, with 18 bases between the two germline ends. This CDR3 is CASSPDSQRWETQYF. The CDR3 coding sequence is TGTGCCAGCAGCCCCGACAGTCAACGGTGGGAGACCCAGTACTTC.

The chain joins TRBV6-5 to TRBJ1-1; TRBD1 might be the D (5 bases). V was trimmed by 5 bases and J by 3 bases, leaving 10 bases between them. CDR3 length: 13 amino acids. Germline loops: CDR1 MNHEY, CDR2 SVGAGI. CDR3 region: CASSTKQDTEAFF. The CDR3, as DNA: TGTGCCAGCAGTACTAAACAGGACACTGAAGCTTTCTTT.

This chain links TRBV6-5 with TRBJ2-5; TRBD1 aligns across 9 bases. The DNA end lines up better with TRBJ2-7; the J call may be wrong. The CDR3 covers 15 residues. Germline V gene sequence: CDR1 MNHEY, CDR2 SVGAGI. The CDR3 DNA reads as TGTGCCAGCAGTCCAAAAACAGGGGGCTGGTACGAGCAGTACTTC. Protein: CASSPKTGGWYEQYF.

This sequence joins TRBV6-1 and TRBJ2-7; unclear D gene. The CDR3 is 15 amino acids. CDR1 is MNHNS, CDR2 SASEGT, per germline. The V end was cut by 0 bases, the J end by 0 bases, with 9 bases between. The CDR3 sequence: CASSEATGTSYEQYF. CDR3 sequence (DNA): TGTGCCAGCAGTGAAGCGACGGGCACCTCCTACGAGCAGTACTTC.